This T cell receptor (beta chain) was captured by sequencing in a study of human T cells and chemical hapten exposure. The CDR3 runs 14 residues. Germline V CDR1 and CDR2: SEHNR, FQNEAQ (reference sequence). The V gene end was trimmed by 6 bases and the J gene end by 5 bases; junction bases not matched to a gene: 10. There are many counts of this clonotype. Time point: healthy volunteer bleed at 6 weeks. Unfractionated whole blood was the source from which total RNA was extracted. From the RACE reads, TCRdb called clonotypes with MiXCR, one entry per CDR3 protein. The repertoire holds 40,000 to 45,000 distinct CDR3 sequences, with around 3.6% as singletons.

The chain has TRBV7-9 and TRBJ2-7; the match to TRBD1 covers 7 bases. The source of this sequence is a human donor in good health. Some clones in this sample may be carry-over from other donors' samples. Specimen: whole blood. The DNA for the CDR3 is TGTGCCAGCAGTAGAGAGGGGGCGCGACACGAGCAGTACTTC. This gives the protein CASSREGARHEQYF.